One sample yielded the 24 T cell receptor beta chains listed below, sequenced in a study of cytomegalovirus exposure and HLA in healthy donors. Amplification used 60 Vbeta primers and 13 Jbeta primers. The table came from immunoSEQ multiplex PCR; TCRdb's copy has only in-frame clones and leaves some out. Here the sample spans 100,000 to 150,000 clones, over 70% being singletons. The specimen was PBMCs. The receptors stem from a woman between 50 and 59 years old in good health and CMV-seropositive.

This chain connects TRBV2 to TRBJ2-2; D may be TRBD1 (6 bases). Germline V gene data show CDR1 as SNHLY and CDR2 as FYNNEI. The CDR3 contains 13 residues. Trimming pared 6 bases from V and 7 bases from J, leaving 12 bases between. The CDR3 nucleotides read TGTGCCAGCAGAATACAGGGCAACGGGGAGCTGTTTTTT. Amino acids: CASRIQGNGELFF.

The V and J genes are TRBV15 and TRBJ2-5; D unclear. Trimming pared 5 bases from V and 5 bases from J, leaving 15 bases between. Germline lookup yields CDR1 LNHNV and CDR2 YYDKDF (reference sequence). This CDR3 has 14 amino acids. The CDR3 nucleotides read TGTGCCACCAGCTTACCAAGCCTGAGGGAGACCCAGTACTTC. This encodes CATSLPSLRETQYF.

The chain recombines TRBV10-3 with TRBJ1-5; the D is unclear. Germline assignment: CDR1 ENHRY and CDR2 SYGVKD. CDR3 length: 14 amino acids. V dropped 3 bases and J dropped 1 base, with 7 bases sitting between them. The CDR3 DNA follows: TGTGCCATCAGTGAATCCGGGAGCAATCAGCCCCAGCATTTT. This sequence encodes CAISESGSNQPQHF.

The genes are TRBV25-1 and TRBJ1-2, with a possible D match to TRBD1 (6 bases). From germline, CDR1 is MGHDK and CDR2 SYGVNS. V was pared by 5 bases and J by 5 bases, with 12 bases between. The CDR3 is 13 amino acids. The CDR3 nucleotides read TGTGCCAGCAGTCTGACAGGCGAATATGGCTACACCTTC. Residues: CASSLTGEYGYTF.

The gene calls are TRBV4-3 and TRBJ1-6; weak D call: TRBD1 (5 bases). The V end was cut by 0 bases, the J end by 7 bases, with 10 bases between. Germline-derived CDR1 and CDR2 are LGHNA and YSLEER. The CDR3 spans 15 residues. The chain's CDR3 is CASSQEGQVNSPLHF. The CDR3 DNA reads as TGCGCCAGCAGCCAAGAGGGGCAGGTAAATTCACCCCTCCACTTT.

The CDR3 DNA is TGCGCCAGCAGCTTGGTGGGGAGTTGGCAAGAGACCCAGTACTTC. Residues: CASSLVGSWQETQYF. The chain joins TRBV5-1 to TRBJ2-5, with D maybe TRBD2 (5 bases). This CDR3 region has 15 residues. V lost 0 bases and J 2 bases, leaving 11 bases between the germline ends. The germline V gene has CDR1 SGHRS and CDR2 YFSETQ. Looking up the rest from reference TRBV5-1 and TRBJ2-5 gives the full variable domain: KAGVTQTPRYLIKTRGQQVTLSCSPISGHRSVSWYQQTPGQGLQFLFEYFSETQRNKGNFPGRFSGRQFSNSRSEMNVSTLELGDSALYLCASSLVGSWQETQYFGPGTRLLVL.

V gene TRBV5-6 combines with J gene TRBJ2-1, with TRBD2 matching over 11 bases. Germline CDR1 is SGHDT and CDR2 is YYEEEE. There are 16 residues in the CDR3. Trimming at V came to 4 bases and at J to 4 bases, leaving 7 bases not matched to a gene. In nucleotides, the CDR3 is TGTGCCAGCAGCACAGCCGGGACTAGCGGTTACAATGAGCAGTTCTTC. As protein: CASSTAGTSGYNEQFF.

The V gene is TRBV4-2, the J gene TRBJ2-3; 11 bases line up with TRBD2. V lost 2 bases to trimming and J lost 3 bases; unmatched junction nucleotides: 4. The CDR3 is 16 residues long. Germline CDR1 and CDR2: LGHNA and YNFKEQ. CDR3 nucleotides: TGTGCCAGCAGCCAATCGCCTAGCGGGAGGACAGATACGCAGTATTTT. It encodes CASSQSPSGRTDTQYF.

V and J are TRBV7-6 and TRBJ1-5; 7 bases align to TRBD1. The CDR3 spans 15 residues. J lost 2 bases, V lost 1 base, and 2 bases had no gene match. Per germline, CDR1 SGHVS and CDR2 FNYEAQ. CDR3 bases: TGTGCCAGCAGCTTAGATGGACAGGGCAATCAGCCCCAGCATTTT. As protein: CASSLDGQGNQPQHF.

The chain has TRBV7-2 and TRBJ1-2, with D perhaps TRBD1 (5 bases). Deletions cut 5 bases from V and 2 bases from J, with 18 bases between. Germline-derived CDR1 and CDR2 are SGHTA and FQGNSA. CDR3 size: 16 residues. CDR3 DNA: TGTGCCAGCAGCCTACATGGGGGAGGGGTCAACTATGGCTACACCTTC. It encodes CASSLHGGGVNYGYTF.

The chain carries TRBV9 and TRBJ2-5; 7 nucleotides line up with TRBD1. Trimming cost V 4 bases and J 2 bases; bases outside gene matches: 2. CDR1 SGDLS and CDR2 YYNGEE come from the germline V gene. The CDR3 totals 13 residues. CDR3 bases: TGTGCCAGCAGCTGGACAGGTCAAGAGACCCAGTACTTC. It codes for CASSWTGQETQYF.

The CDR3 region has the DNA TGCGCCAGCAGCCAAGATTATTGGGGGACTAGCGGGGTCCTCCGCCACGAGCAGTACTTC. Translated, it gives CASSQDYWGTSGVLRHEQYF. The V call is TRBV4-3, the J call TRBJ2-7, with 13 bases matching TRBD2. The junction had 16 bases not matched to a gene; V was cut back by 0 bases and J by 5 bases. Germline CDR1 reads LGHNA; CDR2 reads YSLEER. This CDR3 is 20 amino acids long.

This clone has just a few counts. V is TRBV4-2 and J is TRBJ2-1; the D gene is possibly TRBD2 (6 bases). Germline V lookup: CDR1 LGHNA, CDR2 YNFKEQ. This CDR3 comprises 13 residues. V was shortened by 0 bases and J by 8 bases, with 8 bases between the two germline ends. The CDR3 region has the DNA TGTGCCAGCAGCCAAGAACTAGCATATGAGCAGTTCTTC. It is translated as CASSQELAYEQFF.

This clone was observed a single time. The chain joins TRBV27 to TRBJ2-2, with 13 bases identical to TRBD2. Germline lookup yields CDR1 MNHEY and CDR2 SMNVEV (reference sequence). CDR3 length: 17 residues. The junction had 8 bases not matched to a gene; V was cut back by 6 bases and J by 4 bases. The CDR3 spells CASRMTSGRSGTGELFF. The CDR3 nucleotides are TGTGCCAGCAGGATGACTAGCGGGAGGTCGGGCACCGGGGAGCTGTTTTTT.

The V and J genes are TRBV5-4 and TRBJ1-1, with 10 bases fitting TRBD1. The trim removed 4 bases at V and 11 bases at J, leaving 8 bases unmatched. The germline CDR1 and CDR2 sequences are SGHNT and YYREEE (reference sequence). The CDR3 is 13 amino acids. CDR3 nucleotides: TGTGCCAGCAGCCGAGGGACAGGGGATGTGGCTTTCTTT. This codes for CASSRGTGDVAFF.

The CDR3 sequence: CASRSLGGGLDEQFF. The DNA of the CDR3 is TGTGCCAGCAGATCCCTGGGCGGGGGGTTGGATGAGCAGTTCTTC. The chain recombines TRBV27 with TRBJ2-1, with 8 nucleotides matching TRBD2. The J segment lost 8 bases and the V segment lost 6 bases, leaving 12 bases of the junction unmatched. Germline V gene sequence: CDR1 MNHEY, CDR2 SMNVEV (reference sequence). The CDR3 runs 15 residues.

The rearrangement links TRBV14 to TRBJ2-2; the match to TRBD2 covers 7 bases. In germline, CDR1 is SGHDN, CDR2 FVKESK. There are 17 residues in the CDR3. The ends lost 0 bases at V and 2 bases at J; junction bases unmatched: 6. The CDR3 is CASSQEPGGINTGELFF. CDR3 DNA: TGTGCCAGCAGCCAAGAACCGGGGGGAATTAACACCGGGGAGCTGTTTTTT.

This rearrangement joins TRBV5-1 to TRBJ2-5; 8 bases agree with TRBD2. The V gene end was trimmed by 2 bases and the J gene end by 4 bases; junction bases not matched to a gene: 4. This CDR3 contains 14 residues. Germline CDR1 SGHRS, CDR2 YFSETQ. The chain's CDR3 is CASSFQRERETQYF. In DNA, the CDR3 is TGCGCCAGCAGCTTCCAGCGGGAGAGAGAGACCCAGTACTTC.

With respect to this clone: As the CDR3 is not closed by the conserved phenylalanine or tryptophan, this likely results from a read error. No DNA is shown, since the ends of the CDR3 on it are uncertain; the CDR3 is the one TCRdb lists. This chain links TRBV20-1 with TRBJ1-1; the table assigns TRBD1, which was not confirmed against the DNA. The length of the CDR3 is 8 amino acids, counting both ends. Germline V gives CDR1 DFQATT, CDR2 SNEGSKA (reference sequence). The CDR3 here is CSASDSPP.

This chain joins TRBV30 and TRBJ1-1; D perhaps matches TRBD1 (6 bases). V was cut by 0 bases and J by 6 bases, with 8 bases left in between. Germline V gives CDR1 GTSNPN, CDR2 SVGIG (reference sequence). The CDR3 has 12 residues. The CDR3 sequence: CAWSVTGSEAFF. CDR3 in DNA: TGTGCCTGGAGTGTTACAGGGTCTGAAGCTTTCTTT.

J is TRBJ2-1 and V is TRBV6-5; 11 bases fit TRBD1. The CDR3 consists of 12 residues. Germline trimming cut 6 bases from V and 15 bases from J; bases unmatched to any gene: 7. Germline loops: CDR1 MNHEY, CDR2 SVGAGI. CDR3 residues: CASRSGTGGGFF. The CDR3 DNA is TGTGCCAGCAGAAGCGGGACAGGGGGAGGGTTCTTC.

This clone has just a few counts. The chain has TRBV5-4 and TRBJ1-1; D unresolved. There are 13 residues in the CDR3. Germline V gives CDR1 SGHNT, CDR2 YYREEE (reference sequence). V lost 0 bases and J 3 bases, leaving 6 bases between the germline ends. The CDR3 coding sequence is TGTGCCAGCAGCTTGGACGGGTACACTGAAGCTTTCTTT. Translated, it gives CASSLDGYTEAFF.

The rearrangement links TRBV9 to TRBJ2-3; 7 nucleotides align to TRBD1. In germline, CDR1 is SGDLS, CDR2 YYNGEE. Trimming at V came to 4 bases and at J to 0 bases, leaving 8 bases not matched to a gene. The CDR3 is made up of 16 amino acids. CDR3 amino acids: CASSKGQASSTDTQYF. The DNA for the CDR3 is TGTGCCAGCAGCAAAGGACAGGCCTCTAGCACAGATACGCAGTATTTT. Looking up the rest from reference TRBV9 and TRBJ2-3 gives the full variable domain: DSGVTQTPKHLITATGQRVTLRCSPRSGDLSVYWYQQSLDQGLQFLIQYYNGEERAKGNILERFSAQQFPDLHSELNLSSLELGDSALYFCASSKGQASSTDTQYFGPGTRLTVL.

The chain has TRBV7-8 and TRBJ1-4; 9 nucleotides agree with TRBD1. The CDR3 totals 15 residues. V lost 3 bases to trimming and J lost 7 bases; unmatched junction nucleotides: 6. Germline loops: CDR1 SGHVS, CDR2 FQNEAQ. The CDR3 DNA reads TGTGCCAGCAGCTTTCCGGGACAGGGTTCTGAAAAACTGTTTTTT. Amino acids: CASSFPGQGSEKLFF.